This TCR beta chain stems from a study of cytomegalovirus exposure and HLA in healthy donors. For the study at large: A prior study identified roughly 110 million unique TCR beta sequences from about 179 million T cells. Samples from HLA-typed donors yielded 65 million to 90 million unique TCRs in an early data release.

Trimming removed 7 bases from V and 0 bases from J; junction bases left unmatched: 7. CDR3 length equals 16 residues. CDR1 SGHNT and CDR2 YYREEE come from the germline V gene (reference sequence). The PCR had 60 Vbeta and 13 Jbeta primers. Sequencing used immunoSEQ multiplex PCR; TCRdb keeps in-frame clones, though not all of them. The sample has some 110,000 clones, around 80% seen once; the top ten hold 8.2%. The study sampled nominally healthy donors, though unrecorded immune exposures were likely. The clonotype originates from a man aged 35 to 55 in good health and CMV-seropositive. The chain carries TRBV5-4 and TRBJ2-3; 11 bases line up with TRBD1. The sequenced sample consisted of PBMCs. Here the CDR3 DNA reads TGTGCCAGCCGGACAGGGGGCCTTTTAAGCACAGATACGCAGTATTTT. It specifies CASRTGGLLSTDTQYF.